The T cell receptor beta chain under discussion was sequenced for a study of lymphopenia after photon versus proton radiotherapy. Data came from immunoSEQ multiplex PCR; TCRdb stores just in-frame clones and leaves some out. The sample consists of about 30,000 clones, around 94% of them appearing once. This receptor was obtained from a woman between 50 and 59 years old with cholangiocarcinoma. The sequencing here drew on peripheral blood, taken from a patient treated with photon-based radiotherapy.

The CDR3: CASSLTSGTSHEQYF. In nucleotides, the CDR3 is TGTGCCAGCAGCTTAACCTCTGGGACATCCCACGAGCAGTACTTC. The genes are TRBV11-3 and TRBJ2-7; tentatively, D is TRBD1 (6 bases). The CDR3 is 15 amino acids. Germline CDR1 and CDR2: SGHNT and YENEEA. V was clipped by 2 bases and J by 5 bases, with 16 bases between them. The full variable domain, completed using reference TRBV11-3 and TRBJ2-7, is EAGVVQSPRYKIIEKKQPVAFWCNPISGHNTLYWYLQNLGQGPELLIRYENEEAVDDSQLPKDRFSAERLKGVDSTLKIQPAELGDSAVYLCASSLTSGTSHEQYFGPGTRLTVT.